At least ten counts were recorded for the clone carrying this T cell receptor beta chain. Its antigen is not known. These data originate in a study of T-cell reconstitution after alpha-beta-depleted transplantation in children. Unique molecular identifiers were incorporated into the prepared TCRbeta library. MiXCR, run by TCRdb on the PCR reads, gives a single entry per CDR3 protein. The sample has approximately 500,000 distinct CDR3 sequences; roughly a tenth are singletons. Findings and limits, study-wide: Reportedly, only several hundred clones from non-depleted graft cells drove alpha-beta T-cell counts at about two months. Newly produced T cells mostly provided counts and TCRbeta diversity after one year, as hyperexpanded clones declined.

The sequence came from a child aged 2-15 years with inherited bone marrow failure, due to receive a stem cell transplant. This specimen was PBMCs, taken before TCRalphabeta/CD19-depleted stem cell transplant.

CDR3 nucleotides: TGCGCCAGCAGCTTGGATGGCCGGGGCAGGAACTACGAGCAGTACTTC. Its protein product is CASSLDGRGRNYEQYF. The genes are TRBV5-1 and TRBJ2-7, with D perhaps given as TRBD1 or TRBD2 (5 bases each). The CDR3 is 16 amino acids. Trimming cost V 0 bases and J 3 bases, with 16 bases left between them. Germline loops: CDR1 SGHRS, CDR2 YFSETQ. The full variable domain, completed using reference TRBV5-1 and TRBJ2-7, is KAGVTQTPRYLIKTRGQQVTLSCSPISGHRSVSWYQQTPGQGLQFLFEYFSETQRNKGNFPGRFSGRQFSNSRSEMNVSTLELGDSALYLCASSLDGRGRNYEQYFGPGTRLTVT.